This TCR beta chain was profiled in a study of CD8 T cells in ankylosing spondylitis. The authors made TCR beta libraries by quantitative 5'-RACE with molecular barcodes. TCRdb passed the 5' RACE reads through MiXCR, listing each CDR3 protein once. The table has 300,000 to 350,000 distinct CDR3 sequences, 14% to 15% seen once. The CDR3 length is 15 residues. From germline, CDR1 is SGHTA and CDR2 FQGNSA. Trimming removed 1 base at V and 4 bases at J, with 13 bases between. Study outcomes and limitations: Disease-associated clones were CD8+ and fairly uncommon in peripheral blood. Reactive arthritis synovial fluid and blood were previously reported to contain some motif variants. According to the report, clones linked to the disease were significantly enriched in matched synovial fluid samples taken from ankylosing spondylitis patients.

This clonotype appeared a few times. The antigen is unknown. The chain employs TRBV7-2 and TRBJ2-5; the D is unclear. The sequence was obtained from a male donor with ankylosing spondylitis or in good health (not recorded which). What was sequenced was blood, either unsorted or a sorted T cell fraction (not recorded which). CDR3 sequence reads: CASSLEPQKRETQYF. In nucleotides, the CDR3 is TGTGCCAGCAGCTTAGAACCCCAAAAAAGAGAGACCCAGTACTTC.